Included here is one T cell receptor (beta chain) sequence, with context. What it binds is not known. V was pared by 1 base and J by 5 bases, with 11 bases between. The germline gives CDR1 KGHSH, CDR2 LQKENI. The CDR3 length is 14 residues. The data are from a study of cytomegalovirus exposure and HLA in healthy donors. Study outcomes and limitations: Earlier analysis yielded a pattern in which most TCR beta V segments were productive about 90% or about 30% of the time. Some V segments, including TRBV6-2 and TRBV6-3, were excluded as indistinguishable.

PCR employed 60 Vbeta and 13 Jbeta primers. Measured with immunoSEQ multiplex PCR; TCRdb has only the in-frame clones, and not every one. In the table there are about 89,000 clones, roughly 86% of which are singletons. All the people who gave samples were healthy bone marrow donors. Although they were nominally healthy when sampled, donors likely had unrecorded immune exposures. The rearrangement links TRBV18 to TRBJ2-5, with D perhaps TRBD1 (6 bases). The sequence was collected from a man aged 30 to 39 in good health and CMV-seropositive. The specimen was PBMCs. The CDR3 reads CASSPRQGSETQYF. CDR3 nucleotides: TGTGCCAGCTCACCACGTCAGGGGTCGGAGACCCAGTACTTC.